Following are 27 T cell receptor beta chains from one sample sequenced in a study of T cell responses to AZD1222 COVID-19 vaccine. Using immunoSEQ multiplex PCR, the repertoire was profiled, and TCRdb retains in-frame clones only, with some absent. The sample holds 100,000 to 150,000 clones; roughly 90% are singletons and the top ten take 1.5%. Sequences were derived from peripheral blood, sampled on day 0 of AZD1222 vaccination. The receptor set was obtained from an adult in good health.

J is TRBJ2-1 and V is TRBV12-3 or TRBV12-4; 7 nucleotides match TRBD1. This CDR3 comprises 13 residues. Trimming took 6 bases from V and 1 from J; bases not matched to a gene: 0. The CDR3 loop is CASRQGSYNEQFF. The CDR3 bases are TGTGCCAGCAGACAGGGGTCCTACAATGAGCAGTTCTTC.

This chain connects TRBV3-1 (or the pseudogene TRBV3-2) to TRBJ1-6, with 8 bases aligning to TRBD1. Germline CDR1 is LGHDT and CDR2 is YNNKEL (reference sequence). The CDR3 runs 14 residues. The V segment lost 0 bases and the J segment 11 bases; nucleotides outside the gene matches: 3. CDR3: CASSQEDRAPPLHF. The CDR3 nucleotides are TGTGCCAGCAGCCAAGAGGACAGGGCGCCACCCCTCCACTTT.

The CDR3 here is CASKTSGAAYEQYF. The CDR3 DNA is TGTGCCAGTAAAACTAGCGGGGCCGCCTACGAGCAGTACTTC. The chain has TRBV19 and TRBJ2-7, with 10 bases lining up with TRBD2. Trimming cost V 7 bases and J 2 bases; bases outside gene matches: 5. Germline values: CDR1 LNHDA, CDR2 SQIVND (reference sequence). This CDR3 has 14 amino acids.

The chain combines TRBV5-1 with TRBJ2-1; D may match TRBD1 or TRBD2 (7 bases each). The CDR3 is 14 residues long. Germline V gives CDR1 SGHRS, CDR2 YFSETQ. Trimming shortened V by 2 bases and J by 8 bases, and 14 bases separated the two germline ends. This CDR3 is CASSLQGRVYEQFF. In DNA, the CDR3 is TGCGCCAGCAGCTTACAGGGGAGGGTCTATGAGCAGTTCTTC.

This clone was seen a single time. CDR3 DNA: TGTGCCAGCAGCTTACATTGGCGGGAGCCGAACACCGGGGAGCTGTTTTTT. This sequence encodes CASSLHWREPNTGELFF. The chain carries TRBV7-9 and TRBJ2-2, with 7 bases identical to TRBD2. The CDR3 is made up of 17 amino acids. V shed 2 bases and J 0 bases; nucleotides not matched to a gene: 6. Germline loops: CDR1 SEHNR, CDR2 FQNEAQ (reference sequence). Based on the CDR3 plus reference TRBV7-9 and TRBJ2-2, the full variable domain is DTGVSQNPRHKITKRGQNVTFRCDPISEHNRLYWYRQTLGQGPEFLTYFQNEAQLEKSRLLSDRFSAERPKGSFSTLEIQRTEQGDSAMYLCASSLHWREPNTGELFFGEGSRLTVL.

J is TRBJ2-7 and V is TRBV30; 8 nucleotides agree with TRBD1. The germline CDR1 and CDR2 sequences are GTSNPN and SVGIG (reference sequence). The CDR3 has 14 amino acids. V dropped 6 bases and J dropped 2; count of bases not matched to a gene: 9. CDR3 loop: CACQGATDPYEQYF. The CDR3 DNA follows: TGTGCCTGCCAGGGGGCTACGGACCCCTACGAGCAGTACTTC.

There are a few counts of this clone. V and J are TRBV2 and TRBJ1-6; tentatively, D is TRBD1 (5 bases). This CDR3 spans 14 amino acids. Germline V CDR1 and CDR2: SNHLY, FYNNEI. V gave up 4 bases and J gave up 7 bases, with 11 bases separating them. The CDR3 region has the DNA TGTGCCAGCAGTGCGACAGACGGGAATTCACCCCTCCACTTT. This translates into CASSATDGNSPLHF.

The rearrangement links TRBV6-6 to TRBJ1-2; D possibly corresponds to TRBD1 (6 bases). The CDR3 loop spans 13 amino acids. Trimming shortened V by 7 bases and J by 2 bases, and 11 bases separated the two germline ends. Germline V gene sequence: CDR1 MNHNY, CDR2 SVGAGI (reference sequence). The CDR3 DNA is TGTGCCAGCACTAGCGGGACAAACTATGGCTACACCTTC. It specifies CASTSGTNYGYTF.

This chain joins TRBV6-5 and TRBJ1-6; no firm D call. The CDR3 totals 15 residues. The germline V gene encodes CDR1 MNHEY and CDR2 SVGAGI. The V and J ends lost 0 bases and 6 bases respectively, with 9 bases between them. The CDR3 nucleotides are TGTGCCAGCAGTTACTCAGTGGGTCGTAATTCACCCCTCCACTTT. Amino acid sequence: CASSYSVGRNSPLHF.

The chain joins TRBV30 to TRBJ2-5, with TRBD2 matching over 14 bases. The CDR3 sequence is 15 residues long. After removal of 3 bases from V and 5 bases from J, the junction contained 5 bases not matched to a gene. From germline, CDR1 is GTSNPN and CDR2 SVGIG (reference sequence). The CDR3 coding sequence is TGTGCCTGGAGAGCGGGACTAGCGGGGGTGGAGACCCAGTACTTC. This encodes CAWRAGLAGVETQYF.

The rearrangement joins TRBV18 to TRBJ1-5, with 7 nucleotides matching TRBD1. With 1 base clipped from V and 4 bases from J, the junction kept 4 bases outside the gene matches. CDR1 is KGHSH and CDR2 is LQKENI in the germline V gene. The CDR3 consists of 15 residues. The CDR3 loop reads CASSPRDSKNQPQHF. In nucleotides, the CDR3 is TGTGCCAGCTCACCACGGGACAGCAAAAATCAGCCCCAGCATTTT.

This chain joins TRBV6-5 and TRBJ2-2; D possibly corresponds to TRBD1 (6 bases). The CDR3 is 15 residues long. V lost 5 bases, J lost 0 bases, and 10 bases lay in between. CDR1 is MNHEY and CDR2 is SVGAGI in the germline V gene. This CDR3 is CASSRQEPNTGELFF. CDR3 nucleotides: TGTGCCAGCAGTCGACAGGAGCCGAACACCGGGGAGCTGTTTTTT.

The V call is TRBV5-1, the J call TRBJ1-2; the D is unclear. In germline, CDR1 is SGHRS, CDR2 YFSETQ. The CDR3 has 9 amino acids. With 0 bases removed from V and 13 bases from J, the gap between germline ends came to 4 bases. DNA for the CDR3: TGCGCCAGCAGCTTGGCGGGCACCTTC. It is translated as CASSLAGTF.

With respect to this clone: Germline is not matched at one junction end, which may reflect a read error. V is TRBV7-2 and J is TRBJ2-3; 12 bases are shared with TRBD2. The V gene's germline CDR1 is SGHTA and CDR2 FQGNSA. This CDR3 has 13 residues. The CDR3 sequence is CASSALLAGGGNF. The CDR3 DNA is TGTGCCAGCAGCGCCCTACTAGCGGGGGGAGGGAATTTT.

J is TRBJ2-1 and V is TRBV29-1, with TRBD2 matching 8 bases. Germline loops: CDR1 SQVTM, CDR2 ANQGSEA. Trimming cost V 6 bases and J 7 bases; bases outside gene matches: 11. The CDR3 spans 14 residues. This chain's CDR3 is CSVAGGPYSNEQFF. In nucleotides, the CDR3 is TGCAGCGTCGCGGGGGGACCTTACTCTAATGAGCAGTTCTTC.

The chain recombines TRBV28 with TRBJ1-5; 9 bases agree with TRBD1. CDR1 and CDR2 (germline): MDHEN, SYDVKM. CDR3 length equals 16 residues. J was trimmed by 1 base and V by 6 bases; bases with no gene match: 7. The CDR3 loop is CASRYRGLRSNQPQHF. The DNA for the CDR3 is TGTGCCAGCAGATACAGGGGGCTTAGGAGCAATCAGCCCCAGCATTTT.

The chain carries TRBV29-1 and TRBJ2-1; no firm D call. Germline assignment: CDR1 SQVTM and CDR2 ANQGSEA. V gave up 3 bases and J gave up 3 bases, with 15 bases separating them. The CDR3 is made up of 15 amino acids. The CDR3 nucleotides are TGCAGCGTTGACTTAAGTCTGGGGAACTACAATGAGCAGTTCTTC. It is translated as CSVDLSLGNYNEQFF.

V gene TRBV15 combines with J gene TRBJ2-3, with 8 bases lining up with TRBD2. Losses at the gene ends were 5 bases for V and 4 bases for J; bases not matched to a gene: 5. Germline-derived CDR1 and CDR2 are LNHNV and YYDKDF (reference sequence). This CDR3 contains 14 residues. The CDR3, as DNA: TGTGCCACCAGCGGACCCGGGAGGGCAGATACGCAGTATTTT. Translating it yields CATSGPGRADTQYF.

This chain joins TRBV7-9 and TRBJ2-3; TRBD2 matches 10 bases. V trimming: 1 base; J trimming: 2 bases; junction bases outside the gene matches: 6. This CDR3 is 17 amino acids long. Germline V gene sequence: CDR1 SEHNR, CDR2 FQNEAQ (reference sequence). CDR3 residues: CASSLGLLAGNTDTQYF. The CDR3 DNA reads as TGTGCCAGCAGCTTAGGTTTACTAGCGGGGAACACAGATACGCAGTATTTT. Variable domain in full (rest from reference TRBV7-9 and TRBJ2-3): DTGVSQNPRHKITKRGQNVTFRCDPISEHNRLYWYRQTLGQGPEFLTYFQNEAQLEKSRLLSDRFSAERPKGSFSTLEIQRTEQGDSAMYLCASSLGLLAGNTDTQYFGPGTRLTVL.

This chain connects TRBV28 to TRBJ2-7; D may be TRBD1 (6 bases). Germline V gene lookup returns CDR1 MDHEN and CDR2 SYDVKM. The CDR3 extends over 13 amino acids. V shed 7 bases and J shed 2 bases, with 12 bases lying between them. CDR3 amino acids: CASMRTEPYEQYF. CDR3 DNA sequence: TGTGCCAGCATGAGGACAGAGCCCTACGAGCAGTACTTC. The entire variable domain, with the rest obtained from reference TRBV28 and TRBJ2-7, is as follows: DVKVTQSSRYLVKRTGEKVFLECVQDMDHENMFWYRQDPGLGLRLIYFSYDVKMKEKGDIPEGYSVSREKKERFSLILESASTNQTSMYLCASMRTEPYEQYFGPGTRLTVT.

The chain links TRBV3-1 (or the pseudogene TRBV3-2) to TRBJ2-1; D is undetermined. This CDR3 is built from 15 residues. V lost 0 bases and J 2 bases, leaving 8 bases between the germline ends. Germline V gives CDR1 LGHDT, CDR2 YNNKEL (reference sequence). This chain's CDR3 is CASSQDRPAYNEQFF. The CDR3 nucleotides read TGTGCCAGCAGCCAAGATCGGCCGGCCTACAATGAGCAGTTCTTC.

V usage is TRBV5-4 and J usage is TRBJ2-6; D not certain. This CDR3 has 17 amino acids. Germline CDR1 and CDR2: SGHNT and YYREEE (reference sequence). V was shortened by 2 bases and J by 3 bases, with 15 bases between the two germline ends. For the CDR3, the DNA is TGTGCCAGCAGCTTAGGTGGGCTCTTGCGTGGGGCCAACGTCCTGACTTTC. Translated, it gives CASSLGGLLRGANVLTF.

The rearrangement uses TRBV2 and TRBJ1-4, with D possibly TRBD1 on 5 matching bases. There are 14 residues in the CDR3. Trimming shortened V by 5 bases and J by 4 bases, and 11 bases separated the two germline ends. Germline CDR1 reads SNHLY; CDR2 reads FYNNEI. CDR3 sequence reads: CASSMGPNNEKLFF. The DNA for the CDR3 is TGTGCCAGCAGTATGGGGCCTAATAATGAAAAACTGTTTTTT.

The J gene is TRBJ2-3, the V gene TRBV7-3, with D perhaps matching TRBD2 (6 bases). CDR3 size: 16 residues. The germline V gene has CDR1 SGHTA and CDR2 FQGTGA. The V and J ends lost 2 bases and 4 bases respectively, with 16 bases between them. The chain's CDR3 is CASSLAGSGTADTQYF. As DNA, the CDR3 is TGTGCCAGCAGCTTAGCAGGTAGCGGAACCGCAGATACGCAGTATTTT.

The V gene is TRBV4-3, the J gene TRBJ2-4; D is unclear. Looked up from germline, CDR1 is LGHNA and CDR2 is YSLEER. The CDR3 is 18 residues long. V was clipped by 2 bases and J by 0 bases, with 17 bases between them. The CDR3 nucleotides read TGCGCCAGCAGCCAAACGGTACCGGCCACCGTAGCCAAAAACATTCAGTACTTC. Its protein product is CASSQTVPATVAKNIQYF.

This clone was observed a few times. V and J are TRBV7-8 and TRBJ1-1; the D is unclear. Germline V gene lookup returns CDR1 SGHVS and CDR2 FQNEAQ. The V and J ends lost 1 base and 9 bases respectively, with 9 bases between them. This CDR3 has 12 amino acids. In DNA form, the CDR3 reads TGTGCCAGCAGCTTAGAGCGGGCTAAAGCTTTCTTT. It translates to CASSLERAKAFF.

CDR3 coding DNA: TGCAGCGTTTTTGACAGGGGGTATGGCTACACCTTC. Translated, it gives CSVFDRGYGYTF. The chain carries TRBV29-1 and TRBJ1-2; TRBD1 agrees at 9 bases. The germline V gene encodes CDR1 SQVTM and CDR2 ANQGSEA. CDR3 length: 12 residues. J gave up 5 bases and V 5 bases, and 3 bases lay outside the gene matches.